This passage covers 9 T cell receptor beta chains from one sample sequenced in a study of shared clonotypes between healthy human individuals. Using immunoSEQ multiplex PCR, the repertoire was profiled, and TCRdb retains in-frame clones only, with some absent. Of some 320,000 clones listed, around nine tenths were seen once; the top ten hold around 15%. The sequenced material came from memory CD8+ T cells sorted from blood. Noted subset: CD45RO+ cells pooled with CCR7-negative TemRA cells. Receptor source: a man aged 18 to 30 in good health.

CDR3 protein: CASSFGTNEQFF. The CDR3 DNA is TGTGCCAGCAGCTTTGGGACCAATGAGCAGTTCTTC. The chain recombines TRBV5-6 with TRBJ2-1; D may correspond to TRBD1 or TRBD2 (5 bases each). The CDR3 is made up of 12 amino acids. The germline V gene has CDR1 SGHDT and CDR2 YYEEEE. Trimming removed 2 bases at V and 6 bases at J, with 6 bases between.

V is TRBV29-1 and J is TRBJ1-5, with D maybe TRBD1 (6 bases). The CDR3 has 13 residues. The ends were cut back, 4 bases at V and 2 bases at J, with 9 bases in the middle. The V gene's germline CDR1 is SQVTM and CDR2 ANQGSEA. The CDR3 DNA follows: TGCAGCGTTGTGTACAGGGGCAATCAGCCCCAGCATTTT. Translating gives CSVVYRGNQPQHF.

V usage is TRBV7-9 and J usage is TRBJ1-2; 8 positions match TRBD1. The CDR3 has 14 amino acids. Unmatched junction bases numbered 6, after V lost 5 bases and J lost 4 bases. Looked up from germline, CDR1 is SEHNR and CDR2 is FQNEAQ (reference sequence). CDR3 in amino acids: CASSPWTGTYGYTF. The CDR3 DNA follows: TGTGCCAGCAGCCCCTGGACAGGGACCTATGGCTACACCTTC.

J is TRBJ2-7 and V is TRBV5-6; 7 nucleotides align to TRBD1. The CDR3 loop spans 15 amino acids. Looked up from germline, CDR1 is SGHDT and CDR2 is YYEEEE. After removal of 5 bases from V and 5 bases from J, the junction contained 13 bases not matched to a gene. The CDR3, as DNA: TGTGCCAGCAGTACAGGGGTCAGTTCAGTTCACGAGCAGTACTTC. This translates into CASSTGVSSVHEQYF.

The chain combines TRBV4-1 with TRBJ1-2; D perhaps matches TRBD1 (6 bases). This CDR3 has 15 amino acids. V lost 1 base, J lost 5 bases, and 14 bases lay in between. Germline lookup yields CDR1 MGHRA and CDR2 YSYEKL. The CDR3, as DNA: TGCGCCAGCAGCCAAGTTCAGGGGTTTCCGTATGGCTACACCTTC. It codes for CASSQVQGFPYGYTF.

The chain employs TRBV6-1 and TRBJ2-3; perhaps TRBD1 as D (6 bases). Germline V CDR1 and CDR2: MNHNS, SASEGT. V lost 4 bases, J lost 2 bases, and 25 bases lay in between. The CDR3 consists of 19 residues. CDR3 nucleotides: TGTGCCAGCAGTGTACTACTTCCCGGGACAAACGACCCCACAGATACGCAGTATTTT. Its translation is CASSVLLPGTNDPTDTQYF.

The V gene is TRBV2, the J gene TRBJ2-3; D gene unclear. The germline V gene has CDR1 SNHLY and CDR2 FYNNEI. The CDR3 extends over 11 amino acids. The germline V and J ends were trimmed by 7 bases and 5 bases, with 7 bases remaining between them. The CDR3 spells CASMIGDTQYF. The CDR3 region has the DNA TGTGCCAGCATGATCGGAGATACGCAGTATTTT.

This clone was seen only a few times. At one boundary the junction diverges from the germline segment, which might be a read error. V and J are TRBV25-1 and TRBJ2-5, with 7 positions matching TRBD2. The CDR3 has 15 amino acids. Germline V CDR1 and CDR2: MGHDK, SYGVNS. The CDR3 sequence: CASSQYEGRAETQYF. The CDR3 DNA sequence: TGTGCCAGCAGTCAATACGAGGGGAGGGCTGAGACCCAGTACTTC.

The chain recombines TRBV10-3 with TRBJ1-1; D call uncertain. V was pared by 1 base and J by 3 bases, with 9 bases between. Germline V gene data show CDR1 as ENHRY and CDR2 as SYGVKD. This CDR3 contains 14 residues. The CDR3 nucleotides read TGTGCCATCAGTGAGTGGAGTGGGGACACTGAAGCTTTCTTT. Amino acids: CAISEWSGDTEAFF.